This TCR beta chain was documented in a study of T cell repertoires in cytomegalovirus infection. TCRdb processed the reads anew with MiXCR; each CDR3 protein has one entry. The table includes 150,000 to 200,000 distinct CDR3 sequences, about 20% detected once. CDR1 MGHDK and CDR2 SYGVNS come from the germline V gene. This CDR3 contains 15 residues. The V end lost 4 bases, the J end lost 2 bases, and 14 bases lay between the germline ends. The chain couples TRBV25-1 to TRBJ1-2; D is possibly TRBD1 (5 bases). This receptor was identified in a human donor in good health (CMV status not recorded). Some clones in this sample may be carry-over from other donors' samples. Sample: PBMCs. The CDR3 is CASSGLGQGNYGYTF. CDR3 coding DNA: TGTGCCAGCAGTGGCTTGGGGCAGGGCAACTATGGCTACACCTTC.